This TCR beta chain was found in a study of regulatory T cells in long-lasting Graves disease. About the research overall: Antithyroid drug use was under 3 months in newly diagnosed Graves' patients. Whole-study findings and limits: It was peripheral blood alone, not thyroid tissue, that was studied.

The TCR beta library used iRepertoire HTBI primers with Arm-PCR amplification of CDR3. Per the authors' pipeline: Around 59 TRBV and 11 to 15 TRBJ segments were identified across samples. TCRdb ran MiXCR on the multiplex PCR reads and lists one entry per CDR3 protein. These V and J calls rely on TCRdb rather than the paper's analysis. The sample carries 350,000 to 550,000 distinct CDR3 sequences, more than 12% recorded once. This clonotype was observed many times. Its specificity is not known. CDR1 and CDR2 from the germline V gene are SNHLY and FYNNEI. The CDR3 runs to 14 residues. Trimming pared 4 bases from V and 6 bases from J, leaving 13 bases between. Time point specified: newly diagnosed GD, antithyroid drugs for less than 3 months. PBMC-derived RNA was used for the TCR library. Recruitment took place at an endocrinology department in Xi'an, China. Another study also made use of these data, one on T cells in Graves' hyperthyroidism and ophthalmopathy.

The sequences come from peripheral blood mononuclear cells (PBMCs), collected at new diagnosis, from a patient treated with antithyroid drugs. V is TRBV2 and J is TRBJ2-1, with D unclear. The source is a woman aged 25 to 39 with Graves disease. The CDR3 sequence is CASSGSDLFNEQFF. CDR3 in DNA: TGTGCCAGCAGTGGGAGCGACCTCTTCAATGAGCAGTTCTTC.